This T cell receptor (beta chain) was identified during a study of cytomegalovirus exposure and HLA in healthy donors. The CDR3 extends over 14 amino acids. Trimming took off 6 bases at V and 1 base at J, with 12 bases between the two ends. Germline V gene data show CDR1 as MDHEN and CDR2 as SYDVKM. PCR involved 60 Vbeta and 13 Jbeta primers. In the original workflow: Counted up in a later analysis, unique TCR beta chains came to some 75 million, with around 12 million shared. Produced via immunoSEQ multiplex PCR; TCRdb's table is partial and in-frame only. V and J calls and clone size are given by that table; D and trimming were obtained from the DNA. The data show around 150,000 clones, roughly 73% seen once. This clone was picked up one time.

Material: PBMCs. The source is a middle-aged woman in good health and CMV-seropositive. The chain carries TRBV28 and TRBJ1-1; D gene uncertain. Written as DNA, the CDR3 is TGTGCCAGCAGCATACCTAATGGGAACACTGAAGCTTTCTTT. Translating gives CASSIPNGNTEAFF.